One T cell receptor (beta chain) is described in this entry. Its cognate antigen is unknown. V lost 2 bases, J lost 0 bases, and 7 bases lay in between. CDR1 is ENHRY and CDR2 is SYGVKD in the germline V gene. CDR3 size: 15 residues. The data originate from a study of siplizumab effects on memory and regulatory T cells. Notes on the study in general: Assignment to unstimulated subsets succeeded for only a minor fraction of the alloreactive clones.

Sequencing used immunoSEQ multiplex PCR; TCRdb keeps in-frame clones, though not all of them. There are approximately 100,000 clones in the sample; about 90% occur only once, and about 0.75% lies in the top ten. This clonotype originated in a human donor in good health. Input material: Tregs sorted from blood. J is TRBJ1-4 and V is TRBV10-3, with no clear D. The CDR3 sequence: CAISEGPPTNEKLFF. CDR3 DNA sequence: TGTGCCATCAGTGAGGGACCTCCAACTAATGAAAAACTGTTTTTT.